Presented here are 16 T cell receptor beta chains from one specimen sequenced in a study of blood T cell repertoires in COVID-19. Clones were sequenced by immunoSEQ multiplex PCR, and TCRdb holds only the in-frame ones, with some missing. The sample carries around 84,000 clones, over 70% recorded once. Sequenced sample: peripheral blood. Receptors were obtained from a man aged 45-65 years with active or convalescent COVID-19.

The rearrangement joins TRBV5-4 to TRBJ2-1; possible D gene TRBD2, 6 bases. Germline CDR1 is SGHNT and CDR2 is YYREEE (reference sequence). V lost 0 bases and J lost 2, with 12 bases in between. The CDR3 is made up of 16 amino acids. The CDR3: CASSLGGGVTYNEQFF. The CDR3 bases are TGTGCCAGCAGCTTGGGTGGAGGGGTAACCTACAATGAGCAGTTCTTC.

This clone was observed a handful of times. This chain uses TRBV7-9 with TRBJ1-3, with TRBD1 identical over 9 bases. Germline assignment: CDR1 SEHNR and CDR2 FQNEAQ (reference sequence). Trimming took 5 bases from V and 0 from J; bases not matched to a gene: 2. This CDR3 is 15 amino acids long. CDR3 sequence (DNA): TGTGCCAGCAGCCGGGACAGGGACTCTGGAAACACCATATATTTT. It yields the protein CASSRDRDSGNTIYF.

The chain combines TRBV30 with TRBJ1-3; 9 nucleotides line up with TRBD1. Germline loops: CDR1 GTSNPN, CDR2 SVGIG (reference sequence). V dropped 2 bases and J dropped 7; count of bases not matched to a gene: 6. The CDR3 loop spans 14 amino acids. The CDR3 sequence: CAWSLGQGRNTIYF. The DNA for the CDR3 is TGTGCCTGGAGTTTAGGACAGGGGAGGAACACCATATATTTT.

V usage is TRBV6-2 or TRBV6-3 and J usage is TRBJ1-5; 10 nucleotides match TRBD1. With V trimmed by 6 bases and J by 9 bases, 8 bases remained unmatched. The germline gives CDR1 MNHEY, CDR2 SVGEGT. The CDR3 totals 14 residues. CDR3 nucleotides: TGTGCCAGCAGCAGACAGGGGGCAGAGCGGCCCCAGCATTTT. It encodes CASSRQGAERPQHF.

V usage is TRBV3-1 (or the pseudogene TRBV3-2) and J usage is TRBJ2-1, with D unresolved. The germline V gene has CDR1 LGHDT and CDR2 YNNKEL (reference sequence). Trimming cost V 4 bases and J 4 bases, with 5 bases left between them. The CDR3 is 12 amino acids. The chain's CDR3 is CASSLPYNEQFF. The CDR3 coding sequence is TGTGCCAGCAGCCTCCCTTACAATGAGCAGTTCTTC.

The CDR3 loop is CASSPPDRGVYGYTF. DNA for the CDR3: TGTGCCAGCTCACCACCGGACAGGGGGGTCTATGGCTACACCTTC. The chain couples TRBV18 to TRBJ1-2; 10 nucleotides agree with TRBD1. After removal of 0 bases from V and 4 bases from J, the junction contained 2 bases not matched to a gene. Germline V gene data show CDR1 as KGHSH and CDR2 as LQKENI. There are 15 residues in the CDR3.

This sequence joins TRBV7-9 and TRBJ1-2; no definite D call. Between the trimmed V and J ends, which lost 7 bases and 5 bases, there was a span of 11 bases. CDR1 SEHNR and CDR2 FQNEAQ come from the germline V gene (reference sequence). The CDR3 covers 12 residues. This CDR3 is CASTIGGYGYTF. DNA for the CDR3: TGTGCCAGCACCATCGGAGGGTATGGCTACACCTTC.

This clone was detected many times. The V and J genes are TRBV5-1 and TRBJ2-3, with a possible D match to TRBD1 (6 bases). Germline values: CDR1 SGHRS, CDR2 YFSETQ. Trimming removed 5 bases at V and 0 bases at J, with 13 bases between. This CDR3 has 15 amino acids. CDR3 nucleotides: TGCGCCAGCAGGGACAGACATGCTAGCACAGATACGCAGTATTTT. Protein: CASRDRHASTDTQYF.

The rearrangement links TRBV9 to TRBJ2-3; 8 nucleotides match TRBD2. J was trimmed by 5 bases and V by 4 bases; bases with no gene match: 6. Germline assignment: CDR1 SGDLS and CDR2 YYNGEE. CDR3 length: 14 residues. CDR3 region: CASSYGLALDTQYF. CDR3 bases: TGTGCCAGCAGCTACGGACTAGCTCTAGATACGCAGTATTTT. The whole variable domain, remainder taken from reference TRBV9 and TRBJ2-3, is DSGVTQTPKHLITATGQRVTLRCSPRSGDLSVYWYQQSLDQGLQFLIQYYNGEERAKGNILERFSAQQFPDLHSELNLSSLELGDSALYFCASSYGLALDTQYFGPGTRLTVL.

The chain combines TRBV5-6 with TRBJ1-4; D is ambiguous. V was pared by 4 bases and J by 0 bases, with 7 bases between. CDR1 and CDR2 from the germline V gene are SGHDT and YYEEEE. This CDR3 is 14 amino acids long. DNA of the CDR3: TGTGCCAGCAGCCGGGTTGCAACTAATGAAAAACTGTTTTTT. As protein: CASSRVATNEKLFF.

This clone was detected only a few times. This chain links TRBV10-3 with TRBJ2-2; 10 bases are shared with TRBD2. Germline V gives CDR1 ENHRY, CDR2 SYGVKD. With 3 bases clipped from V and 7 bases from J, the junction kept 8 bases outside the gene matches. This CDR3 is built from 16 residues. The CDR3 DNA is TGTGCCATCAGTGATCAGCGGGGGGGCCTAGGCGGGGAGCTGTTTTTT. This translates into CAISDQRGGLGGELFF.

V gene TRBV18 combines with J gene TRBJ2-5, with a weak D call TRBD1 (7 bases). The CDR3 loop spans 13 amino acids. The V end was cut by 8 bases, the J end by 5 bases, with 15 bases between. Per the germline V gene, CDR1 is KGHSH and CDR2 is LQKENI. CDR3: CASGTGAGETQYF. CDR3 bases: TGTGCCAGCGGTACAGGGGCGGGGGAGACCCAGTACTTC.

The V gene is TRBV5-1, the J gene TRBJ1-6; D unclear. The germline V and J ends were trimmed by 4 bases and 0 bases, with 8 bases remaining between them. CDR3 size: 15 residues. The germline gives CDR1 SGHRS, CDR2 YFSETQ. CDR3: CASSLTSSYNSPLHF. The CDR3 DNA follows: TGCGCCAGCAGCCTAACGAGCTCCTATAATTCACCCCTCCACTTT. Supplemented by reference TRBV5-1 and TRBJ1-6, the full variable domain reads KAGVTQTPRYLIKTRGQQVTLSCSPISGHRSVSWYQQTPGQGLQFLFEYFSETQRNKGNFPGRFSGRQFSNSRSEMNVSTLELGDSALYLCASSLTSSYNSPLHFGNGTRLTVT.

This clone was recorded a few times. The CDR3 coding sequence is TGTGCCAGCAGGTCAAGCGGCACAGATACGCAGTATTTT. It yields the protein CASRSSGTDTQYF. The chain recombines TRBV5-8 with TRBJ2-3; D remains ambiguous. The CDR3 covers 13 residues. The V end was cut by 5 bases, the J end by 1 base, with 8 bases between. Per the germline V gene, CDR1 is SGHTS and CDR2 is YDEGEE.

The CDR3 DNA sequence: TGTGCCAGCAGCTTTACAGGGGACTACGAGCAGTACTTC. Its protein is CASSFTGDYEQYF. The gene calls are TRBV11-2 and TRBJ2-7; 7 nucleotides match TRBD1. The CDR3 extends over 13 amino acids. CDR1 and CDR2 (germline): SGHAT, FQNNGV. Trimming removed 3 bases from V and 3 bases from J; junction bases left unmatched: 2.

The chain has TRBV19 and TRBJ2-4; 14 nucleotides match TRBD2. The trim removed 8 bases at V and 2 bases at J, leaving 14 bases unmatched. This CDR3 has 19 residues. The germline V gene has CDR1 LNHDA and CDR2 SQIVND (reference sequence). Written as DNA, the CDR3 is TGTGCCAGTGGACCGTCCGGGACTAGCGGGGGCGTTTCCAAAAACATTCAGTACTTC. Its translation: CASGPSGTSGGVSKNIQYF. Drawing the rest from reference TRBV19 and TRBJ2-4, the complete variable domain is DGGITQSPKYLFRKEGQNVTLSCEQNLNHDAMYWYRQDPGQGLRLIYYSQIVNDFQKGDIAEGYSVSREKKESFPLTVTSAQKNPTAFYLCASGPSGTSGGVSKNIQYFGAGTRLSVL.